The 4 T cell receptor beta chains given below trace back to one sample, sequenced in a study of neurological immune-mediated disorders. TCRdb re-called the 5' RACE reads through MiXCR, storing one row per CDR3 protein. Of roughly 100,000 distinct CDR3 sequences listed, 3.5% were seen once; the top ten hold 6%. The sample comprised PBMCs. The receptor source for this set is a woman aged 18-35 years with multiple sclerosis.

This clonotype was seen ten or more times. This chain uses TRBV5-1 with TRBJ2-3; D is unresolved. The CDR3 loop spans 12 amino acids. Trimming pared 4 bases from V and 0 bases from J, leaving 3 bases between. Per the germline V gene, CDR1 is SGHRS and CDR2 is YFSETQ. CDR3 nucleotide sequence: TGCGCCAGCAGCCATAGCACAGATACGCAGTATTTT. Protein sequence: CASSHSTDTQYF.

This clonotype has a count of ten or more. CDR3 residues: CASSLRGKGTDTQYF. The CDR3 DNA reads as TGTGCCAGCAGCTTAAGAGGGAAAGGCACAGATACGCAGTATTTT. V and J are TRBV11-1 and TRBJ2-3; TRBD2 might be the D (5 bases). This CDR3 contains 15 residues. The ends were cut back, 2 bases at V and 1 base at J, with 10 bases in the middle. Germline values: CDR1 SGHAT, CDR2 FQDESV (reference sequence).

This clonotype was seen at least ten times. The chain combines TRBV20-1 with TRBJ2-7; 9 positions match TRBD2. CDR1 is DFQATT and CDR2 is SNEGSKA in the germline V gene (reference sequence). V lost 3 bases, J lost 5 bases, and 8 bases stayed unmatched. The CDR3 totals 14 residues. The CDR3 is CSARDPAGGHEQYF. In nucleotides, the CDR3 is TGCAGTGCTAGGGACCCAGCGGGGGGCCACGAGCAGTACTTC.

This clonotype has a count of ten or more. V is TRBV7-9 and J is TRBJ2-3, with TRBD1 as a possible D gene (5 bases). The CDR3 is made up of 16 amino acids. V was clipped by 5 bases and J by 3 bases, with 18 bases between them. Germline loops: CDR1 SEHNR, CDR2 FQNEAQ (reference sequence). This CDR3 reads CASSLRTWGETDTQYF. In nucleotides, the CDR3 is TGTGCCAGCAGCCTCCGGACGTGGGGCGAGACAGATACGCAGTATTTT.